The entry that follows covers one TCR beta chain sequence. This table comes from immunoSEQ multiplex PCR, and its TCRdb copy is limited to in-frame clones, with some not included. The repertoire holds 40,000 to 55,000 clones, around 94% seen once, with around 0.4% in the top ten. V gave up 4 bases and J gave up 5 bases, with 11 bases separating them. Germline V CDR1 and CDR2: MNHNY, SVGAGI (reference sequence). CDR3 length: 13 residues. This specimen comes from a study of T cell changes during pregnancy in multiple sclerosis. The sample consisted of CD4+ T cells from peripheral blood mononuclear cells, taken before pregnancy. The rearrangement joins TRBV6-6 to TRBJ1-1; D remains unclear. The receptor's source is a female donor with multiple sclerosis, enrolled in a pregnancy study. The CDR3 nucleotides are TGTGCCAGCAGTTTTGACATACGTACTGAAGCTTTCTTT. Translating it yields CASSFDIRTEAFF.